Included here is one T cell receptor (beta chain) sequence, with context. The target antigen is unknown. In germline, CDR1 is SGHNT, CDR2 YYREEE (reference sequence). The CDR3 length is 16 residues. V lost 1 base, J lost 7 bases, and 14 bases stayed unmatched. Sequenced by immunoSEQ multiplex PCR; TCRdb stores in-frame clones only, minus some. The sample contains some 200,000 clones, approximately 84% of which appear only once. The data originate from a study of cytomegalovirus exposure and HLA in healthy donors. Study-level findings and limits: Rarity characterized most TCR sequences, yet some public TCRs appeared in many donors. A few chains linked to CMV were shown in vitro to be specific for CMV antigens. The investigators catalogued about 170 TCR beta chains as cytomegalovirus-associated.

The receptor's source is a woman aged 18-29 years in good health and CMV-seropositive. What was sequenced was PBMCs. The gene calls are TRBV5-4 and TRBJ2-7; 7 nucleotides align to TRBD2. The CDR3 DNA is TGTGCCAGCAGCTTGTTCTCCGGGGGGACCGACGGAGAGCAGTACTTC. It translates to CASSLFSGGTDGEQYF. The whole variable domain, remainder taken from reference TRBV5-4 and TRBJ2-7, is ETGVTQSPTHLIKTRGQQVTLRCSSQSGHNTVSWYQQALGQGPQFIFQYYREEENGRGNFPPRFSGLQFPNYSSELNVNALELDDSALYLCASSLFSGGTDGEQYFGPGTRLTVT.